These 26 T cell receptor beta chains were sequenced from one sample in a study of shared clonotypes between healthy human individuals. Naive CD8 cells lacked CD45RO, underwent positive selection for CCR7 and left out terminally differentiated effector memory CD45RA+ cells. Clones were sequenced by immunoSEQ multiplex PCR, and TCRdb holds only the in-frame ones, with some missing. Here the sample spans millions of clones, about 92% being singletons. The sample taken for sequencing was naive CD8+ T cells from PBMCs. The receptors originated from a man aged 18 to 30 in good health. Some clones in this sample may be carry-over from other donors' samples.

The rearrangement links TRBV7-9 to TRBJ2-3, with TRBD2 matching over 7 bases. There are 15 residues in the CDR3. Germline V lookup: CDR1 SEHNR, CDR2 FQNEAQ (reference sequence). V trimming: 1 base; J trimming: 6 bases; junction bases outside the gene matches: 7. Here the CDR3 reads CASSLGAGASDTQYF. The CDR3 DNA is TGTGCCAGCAGCTTAGGGGCGGGAGCTTCTGATACGCAGTATTTT.

About this clone itself: The sample has other DNA sequences that encode this CDR3 too. V usage is TRBV7-9 and J usage is TRBJ2-5; D unclear. The CDR3 is made up of 12 amino acids. V lost 5 bases to trimming and J lost 4 bases, with 8 bases between them. Per germline, CDR1 SEHNR and CDR2 FQNEAQ (reference sequence). The CDR3 loop is CASSLPRETQYF. As DNA, the CDR3 is TGTGCCAGCAGCCTACCGAGAGAGACCCAGTACTTC.

The rearrangement joins TRBV28 to TRBJ2-3; possibly TRBD2 for D (5 bases). With 3 bases removed from V and 6 bases from J, the gap between germline ends came to 10 bases. The CDR3 has 13 residues. Germline loops: CDR1 MDHEN, CDR2 SYDVKM. In nucleotides, the CDR3 is TGTGCCAGCAGTTTGATGAGGGCGGATACGCAGTATTTT. It translates to CASSLMRADTQYF.

The chain carries TRBV6-1 and TRBJ1-2; D uncertain. Germline loops: CDR1 MNHNS, CDR2 SASEGT. The CDR3 has 16 residues. The V end was cut by 2 bases, the J end by 2 bases, with 15 bases between. The CDR3, as DNA: TGTGCCAGCAGTGAAAGTTCGGAGGGCCTCAACTATGGCTACACCTTC. Encoded protein: CASSESSEGLNYGYTF.

The chain links TRBV18 to TRBJ2-7, with D tentatively TRBD2 (5 bases). Trimming left V 3 bases short and J 1 base short, with 10 bases between. In germline, CDR1 is KGHSH, CDR2 LQKENI. CDR3 length: 14 residues. The CDR3 DNA reads as TGTGCCAGCTCACCGGAGGACGGTTCCTACGAGCAGTACTTC. Protein product: CASSPEDGSYEQYF.

V and J are TRBV28 and TRBJ2-1, with TRBD2 matching 11 bases. Germline CDR1 reads MDHEN; CDR2 reads SYDVKM. V shed 10 bases and J 0 bases; nucleotides not matched to a gene: 8. The CDR3 length is 16 residues. The CDR3 DNA reads as TGTGCCACCTCGGGACTAGCGGCTGCCTCCTACAATGAGCAGTTCTTC. Translating it yields CATSGLAAASYNEQFF.

The chain uses TRBV27 and TRBJ1-2; 7 positions agree with TRBD1. The CDR3 contains 13 residues. The germline gives CDR1 MNHEY, CDR2 SMNVEV (reference sequence). The V gene end was trimmed by 4 bases and the J gene end by 8 bases; junction bases not matched to a gene: 7. The CDR3 DNA is TGTGCCAGCAGTTACCTCGACAGGGTAGGCTACACCTTC. Translating it yields CASSYLDRVGYTF.

The chain carries TRBV28 and TRBJ2-5; D is unclear. Per germline, CDR1 MDHEN and CDR2 SYDVKM. The CDR3 is 16 amino acids. V was cut by 3 bases and J by 0 bases, with 14 bases left in between. CDR3 DNA sequence: TGTGCCAGCAGTTTTCGGATCACCTTGTACCAAGAGACCCAGTACTTC. Its translation: CASSFRITLYQETQYF.

This chain joins TRBV15 and TRBJ1-1; no reliable D call. The CDR3 runs to 14 residues. Trimming left V 0 bases short and J 7 bases short, with 12 bases between. The germline V gene encodes CDR1 LNHNV and CDR2 YYDKDF (reference sequence). The DNA for the CDR3 is TGTGCCACCAGCAGAGATAGGAGTTTTGGTGAAGCTTTCTTT. Protein product: CATSRDRSFGEAFF.

The chain employs TRBV27 and TRBJ2-6; no clear D. Looked up from germline, CDR1 is MNHEY and CDR2 is SMNVEV (reference sequence). Deletions cut 4 bases from V and 0 bases from J, with 22 bases between. There are 20 residues in the CDR3. The CDR3 nucleotides are TGTGCCAGCAGTTCCGATCAAACCCGGGCGGCGGTCTCTGGGGCCAACGTCCTGACTTTC. Translation: CASSSDQTRAAVSGANVLTF.

The sample holds one count of this clone. The chain has TRBV4-3 and TRBJ2-2; TRBD1 aligns across 8 bases. Germline V lookup: CDR1 LGHNA, CDR2 YSLEER. The CDR3 totals 17 residues. J gave up 2 bases and V 1 base, and 6 bases lay outside the gene matches. The CDR3 coding sequence is TGCGCCAGCAGCCAAGGGTGGGACAGGCCCAACACCGGGGAGCTGTTTTTT. It codes for CASSQGWDRPNTGELFF.

The count of this clone is one. V is TRBV19 and J is TRBJ1-2; 8 nucleotides match TRBD1. Germline values: CDR1 LNHDA, CDR2 SQIVND (reference sequence). The CDR3 is made up of 14 amino acids. V lost 5 bases to trimming and J lost 7 bases; unmatched junction nucleotides: 9. As DNA, the CDR3 is TGTGCCAGTAGTGGAGGACAGGGAGGTGTTGGCTACACCTTC. Amino acids: CASSGGQGGVGYTF.

This chain links TRBV5-6 with TRBJ1-1, with D perhaps TRBD1 (6 bases). Germline CDR1 reads SGHDT; CDR2 reads YYEEEE. CDR3 length: 14 amino acids. V gave up 4 bases and J gave up 10 bases, with 20 bases separating them. CDR3 in amino acids: CASSPAGTRPLAFF. The CDR3 DNA reads TGTGCCAGCAGCCCGGCCGGGACAAGGCCCTTAGCTTTCTTT.

This chain uses TRBV27 with TRBJ2-7; no clear D. CDR3 size: 17 residues. Germline values: CDR1 MNHEY, CDR2 SMNVEV (reference sequence). V was pared by 1 base and J by 0 bases, with 16 bases between. The CDR3 protein is CASSLFPIRNDSYEQYF. CDR3 coding DNA: TGTGCCAGCAGTTTATTTCCTATTCGAAATGACTCCTACGAGCAGTACTTC.

The CDR3, as DNA: TGTGCCAGCAGCTTGTGGGGCCCTAAGGGGTCTAACACTGAAGCTTTCTTT. Translation: CASSLWGPKGSNTEAFF. The chain joins TRBV5-5 to TRBJ1-1; D perhaps matches TRBD1 (5 bases). Germline V gives CDR1 SGHKS, CDR2 YYEKEE (reference sequence). The CDR3 covers 17 residues. V was pared by 1 base and J by 2 bases, with 18 bases between.

The chain carries TRBV27 and TRBJ1-1, with D hard to call. The CDR3 sequence is 13 residues long. CDR1 and CDR2 (germline): MNHEY, SMNVEV (reference sequence). V dropped 6 bases and J dropped 8 bases, with 16 bases sitting between them. The DNA for the CDR3 is TGTGCCAGCAGACCCTCGGGCACGGCGGAAGCTTTCTTT. This codes for CASRPSGTAEAFF.

V gene TRBV2 combines with J gene TRBJ2-7; 7 bases align to TRBD1. CDR1 and CDR2 from the germline V gene are SNHLY and FYNNEI. CDR3 length: 14 amino acids. V shed 6 bases, J shed 3 bases, and the junction held 8 bases outside the gene matches. The CDR3 bases are TGTGCCAGCAGGCGAAAAAGGGACAGCTACGAGCAGTACTTC. Its translation: CASRRKRDSYEQYF.

This rearrangement joins TRBV6-1 to TRBJ1-4; a possible D gene is TRBD1 (5 bases). V lost 7 bases and J 8 bases, leaving 20 bases between the germline ends. This CDR3 has 15 amino acids. Per the germline V gene, CDR1 is MNHNS and CDR2 is SASEGT. The CDR3 region has the DNA TGTGCCAGCACCGGGGGGTACAGCCGAGGAGAAAAACTGTTTTTT. Amino acids: CASTGGYSRGEKLFF.

The chain recombines TRBV27 with TRBJ1-2, with unresolved D. Germline lookup yields CDR1 MNHEY and CDR2 SMNVEV (reference sequence). This CDR3 spans 13 amino acids. V dropped 2 bases and J dropped 6 bases, with 10 bases sitting between them. CDR3 bases: TGTGCCAGCAGTTTAAGGCCAGCTGATGGCTACACCTTC. Protein sequence: CASSLRPADGYTF.

The chain uses TRBV25-1 and TRBJ1-2, with a tentative D call TRBD1 (5 bases). The CDR3 is made up of 16 amino acids. Germline CDR1 reads MGHDK; CDR2 reads SYGVNS. Trimming cost V 5 bases and J 2 bases, with 18 bases left between them. The CDR3 region is CASSLTGHDYNYGYTF. The DNA of the CDR3 is TGTGCCAGCAGTCTTACAGGCCATGATTACAACTATGGCTACACCTTC.

V and J are TRBV7-9 and TRBJ1-2; possible D gene TRBD1, 5 bases. Germline CDR1 is SEHNR and CDR2 is FQNEAQ (reference sequence). The CDR3 spans 13 residues. V lost 6 bases and J 8 bases, leaving 16 bases between the germline ends. CDR3 loop: CASRQSGTGGYTF. Written as DNA, the CDR3 is TGTGCCAGCAGACAATCCGGGACTGGGGGCTACACCTTC.

V gene TRBV19 combines with J gene TRBJ1-1; D is undetermined. The CDR3 covers 16 residues. The germline CDR1 and CDR2 sequences are LNHDA and SQIVND (reference sequence). The germline V and J ends were trimmed by 2 bases and 3 bases, with 16 bases remaining between them. CDR3 region: CASSITPAWRDTEAFF. DNA for the CDR3: TGTGCCAGTAGTATAACGCCGGCGTGGAGGGACACTGAAGCTTTCTTT.

This rearrangement joins TRBV9 to TRBJ1-2; maybe TRBD1 (6 bases). This CDR3 is built from 14 residues. V shed 2 bases and J shed 4 bases, with 12 bases lying between them. The germline gives CDR1 SGDLS, CDR2 YYNGEE. The CDR3 DNA follows: TGTGCCAGCAGCGTTACACAGGGAGGCTATGGCTACACCTTC. Protein product: CASSVTQGGYGYTF.

On this clone: This CDR3 is also generated by other DNA sequences in the sample. The chain carries TRBV6-1 and TRBJ2-2, with 7 bases aligning to TRBD1. Trimming removed 9 bases from V and 2 bases from J; junction bases left unmatched: 3. CDR1 is MNHNS and CDR2 is SASEGT in the germline V gene. This CDR3 is 13 amino acids long. The CDR3 DNA is TGTGCCAGTAGGGACAGAAACACCGGGGAGCTGTTTTTT. Residues: CASRDRNTGELFF.

The chain is built from TRBV15 and TRBJ2-1, with TRBD2 matching 9 bases. The germline V gene has CDR1 LNHNV and CDR2 YYDKDF (reference sequence). V lost 8 bases to trimming and J lost 5 bases; unmatched junction nucleotides: 13. The CDR3 consists of 16 residues. CDR3 nucleotide sequence: TGTGCCACCTCCCGTATGGCTAGCGGGAAAGACAATGAGCAGTTCTTC. Translating gives CATSRMASGKDNEQFF.

With respect to this clone: At one end, the junction sequence differs from germline, possibly due to a read error. The rearrangement joins TRBV18 to TRBJ2-7; tentatively, D is TRBD2 (5 bases). This CDR3 has 12 residues. Germline CDR1 KGHSH, CDR2 LQKENI. The CDR3 loop is CASSPRRYIVGF. The DNA of the CDR3 is TGTGCCAGCTCACCACGGAGGTATATAGTAGGGTTC.